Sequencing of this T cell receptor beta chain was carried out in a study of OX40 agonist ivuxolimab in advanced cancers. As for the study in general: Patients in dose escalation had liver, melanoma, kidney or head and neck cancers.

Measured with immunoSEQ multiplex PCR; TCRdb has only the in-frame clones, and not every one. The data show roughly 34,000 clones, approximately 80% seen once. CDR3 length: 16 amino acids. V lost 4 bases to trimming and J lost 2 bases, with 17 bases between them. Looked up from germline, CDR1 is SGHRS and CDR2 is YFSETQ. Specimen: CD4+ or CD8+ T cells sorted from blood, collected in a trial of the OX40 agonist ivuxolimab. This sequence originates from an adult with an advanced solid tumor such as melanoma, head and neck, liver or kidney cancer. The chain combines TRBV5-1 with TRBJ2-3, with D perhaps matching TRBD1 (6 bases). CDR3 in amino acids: CASSPLQGPNTDTQYF. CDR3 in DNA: TGCGCCAGCAGCCCGCTACAGGGCCCGAACACAGATACGCAGTATTTT.